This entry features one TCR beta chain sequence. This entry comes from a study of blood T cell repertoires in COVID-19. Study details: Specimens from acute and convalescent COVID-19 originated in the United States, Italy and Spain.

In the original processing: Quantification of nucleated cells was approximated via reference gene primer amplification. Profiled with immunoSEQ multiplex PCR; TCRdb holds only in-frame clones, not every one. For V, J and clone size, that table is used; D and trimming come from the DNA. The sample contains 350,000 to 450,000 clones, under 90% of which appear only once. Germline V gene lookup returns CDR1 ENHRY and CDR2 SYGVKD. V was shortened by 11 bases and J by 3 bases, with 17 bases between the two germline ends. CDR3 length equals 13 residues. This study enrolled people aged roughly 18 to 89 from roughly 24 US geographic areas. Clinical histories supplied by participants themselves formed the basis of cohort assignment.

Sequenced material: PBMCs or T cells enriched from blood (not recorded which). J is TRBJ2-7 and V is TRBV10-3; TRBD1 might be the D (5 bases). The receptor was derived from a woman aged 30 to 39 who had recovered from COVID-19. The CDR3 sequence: CALRAQENYEQYF. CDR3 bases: TGTGCCCTCCGGGCACAGGAGAACTACGAGCAGTACTTC.